This T cell receptor beta chain came from a study of shared clonotypes between healthy human individuals. Study outcomes and limitations: A small donor pool kept down the genetic and exposure-history diversity that was represented.

Remarks on this clone: Its antigen is unidentified.

The CDR3 is 13 amino acids. V was clipped by 2 bases and J by 2 bases, with 6 bases between them. Germline CDR1 is SEHNR and CDR2 is FQNEAQ (reference sequence). Unsorted PBMC DNA underwent sequencing on ten immunoSEQ deep assay plates. In the original processing: ImmunoSEQ output lacked quality scores and full-length reads, limiting matched filtering. TCRdb's copy holds only in-frame clones and misses some; the assay was immunoSEQ multiplex PCR. The D gene and trimming were derived from the DNA, and the V and J assignments and clone size from that table. Of 520,000 or so clones listed, 60% to 85% are singletons.

The gene calls are TRBV7-9 and TRBJ2-5; D is possibly TRBD2 (5 bases). The TCR originated in a woman between 40 and 55 years old in good health. Some clones in this sample may be carry-over from other donors' samples. The sample taken for sequencing was PBMCs. For the CDR3, the DNA is TGTGCCAGCAGCTTAAGAGGGCAAGAGACCCAGTACTTC. Protein sequence: CASSLRGQETQYF.